These T cell receptor beta chains were read from a single sample in a study of naive and memory T cell subsets. TCRdb called the 5' RACE reads again in MiXCR, with one record for every CDR3 protein. Of over 20,000 distinct CDR3 sequences listed, around a quarter are singletons. The receptors stem from a female donor in good health. The CDR3 runs from the conserved cysteine through the conserved F or W. D genes are given only for firm matches. Not every row has a clone size; where given, it reads once, few, many or a size class.

few | TRBJ2-2 | TRBV29-1 | TRBD1 | 15 | CSATGGAWNTGELFF | TGCAGCGCTACAGGGGGCGCGTGGAACACCGGGGAGCTGTTTTTT
NA | TRBJ2-1 | TRBV6-6 | TRBD1 | 13 | CASSWDRAGEQFF | TGTGCCAGCAGTTGGGACAGGGCAGGAGAGCAGTTCTTC
many | TRBJ2-1 | TRBV7-2 | NA | 15 | CASSLTGASYNEQFF | TGTGCCAGCAGCCTTACAGGAGCCTCCTACAATGAGCAGTTCTTC
few | TRBJ2-5 | TRBV29-1 | NA | 10 | CSVGPETQYF | TGCAGCGTTGGCCCCGAGACCCAGTACTTC
many | TRBJ2-7 | TRBV18 | NA | 13 | CASSYIRWGEQYF | TGTGCCAGCTCATACATTAGGTGGGGCGAGCAGTACTTC
many | TRBJ2-1 | TRBV20-1 | TRBD2 | 12 | CSAAGGLGEQFF | TGCAGTGCCGCGGGAGGTCTGGGTGAGCAGTTCTTC
NA | TRBJ2-7 | TRBV7-9 | NA | 14 | CASSFSDSSYEQYF | TGTGCCAGCAGCTTTTCGGACAGTTCCTACGAGCAGTACTTC
medium-sized | TRBJ2-5 | TRBV29-1 | TRBD2 | 14 | CSVLAGGFQETQYF | TGCAGCGTTTTAGCGGGGGGTTTCCAAGAGACCCAGTACTTC
many | TRBJ2-7 | TRBV11-3 | TRBD2 | 15 | CASSLVTSGSYEQYF | TGTGCCAGCAGCTTAGTGACTAGCGGGAGCTACGAGCAGTACTTC
many | TRBJ1-1 | TRBV5-4 | NA | 16 | CASSLGGGGSNTEAFF | TGTGCCAGCAGCTTGGGCGGGGGGGGTTCGAACACTGAAGCTTTCTTT
NA | TRBJ2-5 | TRBV20-1 | TRBD2 | 16 | CSARDRLAGTQETQYF | TGCAGTGCTAGAGATCGACTAGCGGGGACCCAAGAGACCCAGTACTTC
medium-sized | TRBJ2-2 | TRBV15 | TRBD1 | 18 | CATTRYPSGTGDTGELFF | TGTGCCACCACCCGTTATCCGTCCGGGACAGGGGACACCGGGGAGCTGTTTTTT
NA | TRBJ2-7 | TRBV6-5 | NA | 14 | CASSKGQFSYEQYF | TGTGCCAGCAGTAAAGGACAGTTTTCCTACGAGCAGTACTTC
few | TRBJ1-3 | TRBV15 | TRBD1 | 14 | CATSMTGLGNTIYF | TGTGCCACCAGTATGACAGGGCTTGGAAACACCATATATTTT
few | TRBJ2-1 | TRBV29-1 | TRBD2 | 14 | CSSVAGTRYNEQFF | TGCAGCTCCGTAGCGGGAACCCGCTACAATGAGCAGTTCTTC
many | TRBJ2-2 | TRBV24-1 | NA | 14 | CATSDLRAPGELFF | TGTGCCACCAGTGATTTGAGGGCGCCCGGGGAGCTGTTTTTT
once | TRBJ2-1 | TRBV29-1 | NA | 15 | CSVPWRRGPYNEQFF | TGCAGCGTGCCCTGGAGGCGGGGGCCCTACAATGAGCAGTTCTTC
NA | TRBJ1-1 | TRBV29-1 | NA | 13 | CSVVVQFNTEAFF | TGCAGCGTTGTCGTACAGTTCAACACTGAAGCTTTCTTT
few | TRBJ2-3 | TRBV20-1 | TRBD2 | 15 | CSANPLAGVTDTQYF | TGCAGTGCCAACCCACTAGCGGGGGTCACAGATACGCAGTATTTT
NA | TRBJ1-4 | TRBV29-1 | NA | 12 | CSVSGWEEKLFF | TGCAGCGTTTCAGGGTGGGAGGAAAAACTGTTTTTT
few | TRBJ1-2 | TRBV20-1 | NA | 12 | CSAPPTETARAF | TGCAGTGCCCCCCCCACCGAGACAGCCCGCGCCTTC
many | TRBJ2-5 | TRBV25-1 | NA | 14 | CASTSRAGEETQYF | TGTGCCAGCACATCCAGAGCCGGGGAAGAGACCCAGTACTTC